These 18 T cell receptor beta chains originate from one sample sequenced in a study of T cell responses to AZD1222 COVID-19 vaccine (dated by TCRdb to about 2021). The sample's time point, from its label and the paper: baseline before first vaccination. Preparation of the library involved the immunoSEQ multiplex PCR assay. TCRdb limited this immuneACCESS table to in-frame rearrangements with V and J called. A share of clones is missing; checked studies link under half to unresolved V genes, and the rest is unexplained. A total of roughly 150,000 clones appear in this sample, approximately 92% of them only once. Jointly, the top ten make up around 6.9% of the sample. This sample comprised peripheral blood, obtained on day 0 of AZD1222 vaccination. All receptors derive from an adult in good health.

The V gene is TRBV5-4, the J gene TRBJ2-7; TRBD1 aligns across 8 bases. The V gene end was trimmed by 2 bases and the J gene end by 5 bases; junction bases not matched to a gene: 6. The CDR3 loop spans 14 amino acids. Per the germline V gene, CDR1 is SGHNT and CDR2 is YYREEE (reference sequence). CDR3: CASSFQGALHEQYF. Here the CDR3 DNA reads TGTGCCAGCAGCTTTCAGGGGGCGCTACACGAGCAGTACTTC.

The rearrangement links TRBV14 to TRBJ1-1; no reliable D call. This CDR3 is built from 13 residues. Germline values: CDR1 SGHDN, CDR2 FVKESK. Trimming removed 5 bases at V and 1 base at J, with 8 bases between. The CDR3 coding sequence is TGTGCCAGCAGCGATAAGCGGAACACTGAAGCTTTCTTT. It codes for CASSDKRNTEAFF.

The chain links TRBV3-1 (or the pseudogene TRBV3-2) to TRBJ1-6; the match to TRBD1 covers 10 bases. Germline-derived CDR1 and CDR2 are LGHDT and YNNKEL (reference sequence). The CDR3 runs to 15 residues. V gave up 4 bases and J gave up 7 bases; unmatched junction bases: 4. The CDR3, as DNA: TGTGCCAGCAGCCGGGGACAGGGGAACAATTCACCCCTCCACTTT. Translating gives CASSRGQGNNSPLHF.

The chain couples TRBV27 to TRBJ1-5; TRBD1 is a possible D gene (6 bases). Germline V lookup: CDR1 MNHEY, CDR2 SMNVEV (reference sequence). This CDR3 is built from 13 residues. V dropped 5 bases and J dropped 11 bases, with 16 bases sitting between them. CDR3 nucleotide sequence: TGTGCCAGCAGTCTCACAGGGCTACCGGCCCAGCATTTT. This gives the protein CASSLTGLPAQHF.

V gene TRBV6-5 combines with J gene TRBJ1-5; D perhaps matches TRBD1 (5 bases). Trimming cost V 5 bases and J 0 bases, with 11 bases left between them. From germline, CDR1 is MNHEY and CDR2 SVGAGI. The CDR3 has 15 residues. The CDR3 here is CASSRQPYSNQPQHF. DNA of the CDR3: TGTGCCAGCAGTCGACAGCCATATAGCAATCAGCCCCAGCATTTT.

The chain couples TRBV19 to TRBJ1-4; D gene ambiguous. Germline-derived CDR1 and CDR2 are LNHDA and SQIVND (reference sequence). This CDR3 region has 14 residues. Trimming took 8 bases from V and 9 from J, leaving 19 bases between them. CDR3 region: CASAAVAWDKKLFF. As DNA, the CDR3 is TGTGCCAGTGCAGCCGTAGCTTGGGATAAAAAACTGTTTTTT. The full variable domain, with the rest looked up from reference TRBV19 and TRBJ1-4, is DGGITQSPKYLFRKEGQNVTLSCEQNLNHDAMYWYRQDPGQGLRLIYYSQIVNDFQKGDIAEGYSVSREKKESFPLTVTSAQKNPTAFYLCASAAVAWDKKLFFGSGTQLSVL.

This chain joins TRBV9 and TRBJ2-1, with TRBD2 matching over 11 bases. The CDR3 is made up of 19 amino acids. From germline, CDR1 is SGDLS and CDR2 YYNGEE. V lost 4 bases and J lost 4; bases outside the gene matches: 16. CDR3 sequence reads: CASSQQPGSGGARYNEQFF. The CDR3, as DNA: TGTGCCAGCAGCCAGCAGCCGGGTAGCGGGGGGGCGAGGTACAATGAGCAGTTCTTC.

The chain links TRBV30 to TRBJ2-7, with no clear D. Germline CDR1 reads GTSNPN; CDR2 reads SVGIG (reference sequence). The CDR3 sequence is 15 residues long. V shed 2 bases and J shed 4 bases, with 18 bases lying between them. CDR3 bases: TGTGCCTGGAGTCCCCCGGGCCCCAGGCGTTACGAGCAGTACTTC. Encoded protein: CAWSPPGPRRYEQYF.

The chain employs TRBV12-3 or TRBV12-4 and TRBJ1-2; D gene ambiguous. The CDR3 is 12 amino acids. Trimming removed 6 bases from V and 2 bases from J, with 7 bases in between. CDR3 DNA sequence: TGTGCCAGCAGATCGGACAACTATGGCTACACCTTC. It codes for CASRSDNYGYTF.

The CDR3 DNA reads TGTGCCTTGTCGAACACTGAAGCTTTCTTT. Translation gives CALSNTEAFF. The V call is TRBV6-5, the J call TRBJ1-1, with D uncertain. The CDR3 length is 10 residues. V lost 11 bases and J lost 1, with 5 bases in between. In germline, CDR1 is MNHEY, CDR2 SVGAGI.

In its sample, this clone was seen once. CDR3 in amino acids: CASRKLAGLSYEQYF. CDR3 nucleotide sequence: TGTGCCAGTAGAAAACTAGCGGGGCTTTCCTACGAGCAGTACTTC. The V call is TRBV19, the J call TRBJ2-7, with 10 bases that match TRBD2. CDR1 is LNHDA and CDR2 is SQIVND in the germline V gene (reference sequence). J was trimmed by 1 base and V by 6 bases; bases with no gene match: 6. The CDR3 totals 15 residues.

The chain recombines TRBV14 with TRBJ1-1; D not certain. V gave up 1 base and J gave up 3 bases, with 9 bases separating them. The germline CDR1 and CDR2 sequences are SGHDN and FVKESK. This CDR3 is 14 amino acids long. CDR3 in amino acids: CASSQGRSYTEAFF. The CDR3 coding sequence is TGTGCCAGCAGCCAAGGACGGTCCTACACTGAAGCTTTCTTT.

The V call is TRBV3-1 (or the pseudogene TRBV3-2), the J call TRBJ2-2, with 8 positions matching TRBD2. The J segment lost 1 base and the V segment lost 3 bases, leaving 4 bases of the junction unmatched. Germline assignment: CDR1 LGHDT and CDR2 YNNKEL (reference sequence). This CDR3 spans 16 amino acids. The CDR3 is CASSHPGLGNTGELFF. CDR3 sequence (DNA): TGTGCCAGCAGCCACCCGGGACTAGGGAACACCGGGGAGCTGTTTTTT.

The rearrangement links TRBV9 to TRBJ2-3; tentatively, D is TRBD2 (6 bases). Trimming took off 3 bases at V and 0 bases at J, with 11 bases between the two ends. Germline CDR1 and CDR2: SGDLS and YYNGEE. There are 15 residues in the CDR3. CDR3 sequence reads: CASSGTSYSTDTQYF. CDR3 nucleotides: TGTGCCAGCAGCGGAACTAGCTACAGCACAGATACGCAGTATTTT. The complete variable domain, with remaining parts taken from reference TRBV9 and TRBJ2-3, reads DSGVTQTPKHLITATGQRVTLRCSPRSGDLSVYWYQQSLDQGLQFLIQYYNGEERAKGNILERFSAQQFPDLHSELNLSSLELGDSALYFCASSGTSYSTDTQYFGPGTRLTVL.

This chain connects TRBV5-1 to TRBJ2-7, with 8 bases identical to TRBD1. Germline CDR1 and CDR2: SGHRS and YFSETQ. The CDR3 has 14 residues. Trimming took 0 bases from V and 4 from J; bases not matched to a gene: 3. CDR3 sequence (DNA): TGCGCCAGCAGCTTGGGGACAGGGACATACGAGCAGTACGTC. Translation gives CASSLGTGTYEQYV.

The rearrangement uses TRBV19 and TRBJ2-7; 7 nucleotides agree with TRBD1. V shed 4 bases and J 3 bases; nucleotides not matched to a gene: 3. CDR1 is LNHDA, CDR2 SQIVND, per germline (reference sequence). The CDR3 sequence is 13 residues long. CDR3 nucleotide sequence: TGTGCCAGTAGTAGGGACAGCAACTACGAGCAGTACTTC. Its protein product is CASSRDSNYEQYF.

Regarding this clone: Other DNA variants within this sample encode the same CDR3. This chain links TRBV12-3 or TRBV12-4 with TRBJ1-5; D is unclear. This CDR3 spans 12 amino acids. The V end was cut by 0 bases, the J end by 6 bases, with 3 bases between. CDR3 in amino acids: CASSLAGQPQHF. The CDR3 bases are TGTGCCAGCAGTTTAGCGGGTCAGCCCCAGCATTTT.

The chain recombines TRBV9 with TRBJ2-3; the match to TRBD2 covers 7 bases. Germline CDR1 and CDR2: SGDLS and YYNGEE. The CDR3 has 16 residues. The V and J ends lost 0 bases and 4 bases, in that order; junction bases with no gene match: 8. The CDR3 reads CASSVDGGGRADTQYF. The CDR3 DNA reads as TGTGCCAGCAGCGTAGATGGCGGGGGTAGGGCAGATACGCAGTATTTT.